Listed here is a single T cell receptor (beta chain). TCRbeta library preparation incorporated unique molecular identifiers. TCRdb recomputed calls from the PCR reads with MiXCR, one row per CDR3 protein. The table includes 600,000 to 700,000 distinct CDR3 sequences, roughly 15% detected once. Looked up from germline, CDR1 is SGHTA and CDR2 is FQGNSA. Trimming left V 4 bases short and J 4 bases short, with 21 bases between. The CDR3 consists of 17 residues. The data belong to a study of T-cell reconstitution after alpha-beta-depleted transplantation in children. This TCR came from a human donor who donated a stem cell graft to a child with acute myeloid leukemia. Here the sequenced sample was PBMCs from the stem cell graft donor, taken from the stem cell graft. The chain uses TRBV7-2 and TRBJ2-3, with D perhaps TRBD2 (6 bases). The CDR3 coding sequence is TGTGCCAGCAGCTCGGGGTTTCAAACCCGCGGGGCAGATACGCAGTATTTT. It encodes CASSSGFQTRGADTQYF.